This T cell receptor beta chain is from a study of TIL therapy for anti-PD-1-resistant metastatic lung cancer. Across the whole study: Most patients had lung adenocarcinoma. Median tumor mutation burden was 1.5 mutations per megabase. The study, taken as a whole, reports: The baseline peripheral repertoire was partially replaced by infused TIL clonotypes that later decayed.

Time point denoted: pre-treatment sample, taken before nivolumab and TIL therapy. Sequencing used immunoSEQ v3. Libraries were sequenced to around 2 million read pairs (survey) or roughly 4.5-6 million (deep). Libraries were prepared by immunoSEQ multiplex PCR; TCRdb keeps only in-frame clonotypes and omits some of them. This sample has some 16,000 clones, with 70% to 85% found just once. This CDR3 contains 13 residues. V lost 4 bases to trimming and J lost 4 bases, with 8 bases between them. Germline-derived CDR1 and CDR2 are LGHNA and YSLEER. Regarding this clone: Its target is not known.

The source was blood, collected at baseline. The chain links TRBV4-3 to TRBJ1-5; D gene unclear. The receptor was isolated from a person aged 25 to 85 with non-small cell lung cancer. The CDR3 sequence is CASSPSRNQPQHF. In nucleotides, the CDR3 is TGCGCCAGCAGCCCGTCCCGAAATCAGCCCCAGCATTTT.